A selection of T cell receptor beta chains follows, all from one sample in a study of cytomegalovirus exposure and HLA in healthy donors. Using immunoSEQ multiplex PCR, the repertoire was profiled, and TCRdb retains in-frame clones only, with some absent. This sample carries around 140,000 clones, roughly three quarters of them seen once, and the ten largest clones take roughly 1.3%. The source material was PBMCs. The receptors stem from a woman aged 40 to 50 in good health and CMV-seronegative. The CDR3 runs from the conserved cysteine through the conserved F or W. A D gene is named only where the DNA matches it firmly. Rows may omit the clone size; those that give it use once, few, many or a size class.

d_call j_call v_call clone_size cdr3_nt cdr3_aa
TRBD2 TRBJ2-1 TRBV7-9 . TGTGCCAGCAGCGGGACTAGCGGCTTCGGGGATGAGCAGTTCTTC CASSGTSGFGDEQFF
. TRBJ2-1 TRBV2 . TGTGCCAGCAGTGATCGTCTAGCGTGGAGTGGGAACGGGCAGTTCTTC CASSDRLAWSGNGQFF
. TRBJ2-7 TRBV2 . TGTGCCAGCCGACTGGAAAACTACGAGCAGTACTTC CASRLENYEQYF
TRBD1 TRBJ2-1 TRBV7-9 . TGTTCCAGCAGCCTAACTCAGACAGGGGTTTCCTACAATGAGCAGTTCTTC CSSSLTQTGVSYNEQFF
. TRBJ1-6 TRBV2 . TGTGCCAGCAGTGGCGGGATCTCCTATAATTCACCCCTCCACTTT CASSGGISYNSPLHF
TRBD2 TRBJ2-7 TRBV2 . TGTGCCAGCAGTTGGAGCGGGGGATACCTCTACGAGCAGTACTTC CASSWSGGYLYEQYF
TRBD1 TRBJ1-6 TRBV27 . TGTGCCAGCAACGGACAGGGGAATTCACCCCTCCACTTT CASNGQGNSPLHF
. TRBJ2-7 TRBV7-7 . TGTGCCAGCAGCTTAGGACCGGGGAGCTCCTACGAGCAGTACTTC CASSLGPGSSYEQYF
TRBD1 TRBJ1-2 TRBV29-1 once TGCAGCGTTGAAGAGACGACAGGGAGAGGCTACACCTTC CSVEETTGRGYTF
. TRBJ1-3 TRBV7-6 . TGTGCCAGCAGCCCAGGACCGGGAGTGGCAAACACCATATATTTT CASSPGPGVANTIYF
. TRBJ1-2 TRBV4-1 . TGCGCCAGCAAGACCGAAACGAGGTCCGCCAGGGCTGACTATGGCTACACCTTC CASKTETRSARADYGYTF
. TRBJ2-1 TRBV6-1 . TGTGCCAGCAGTGAAGGCGTGGGCAGGGTGAATGAGCAGTTCTTC CASSEGVGRVNEQFF
TRBD2 TRBJ2-1 TRBV25-1 . TGTGCCAGCAGTGAATTTGGGAGGTATAGCGGGGGGGCCCTAGAGCAGTTCTTC CASSEFGRYSGGALEQFF
. TRBJ1-1 TRBV5-1 . TGCGCCAGCAGTCTGGACACGCCGACGGGTGAAGCTTTCTTT CASSLDTPTGEAFF
TRBD2 TRBJ2-2 TRBV7-8 . TGTGCCAGCAGGCTAGCGGGGGGAACGAACACCGGGGAGCTGTTTTTT CASRLAGGTNTGELFF
. TRBJ2-5 TRBV7-9 . TGTTCCAGCAGCTCCGTCGGGTCACGAGAGACCCAGTACTTC CSSSSVGSRETQYF
. TRBJ2-2 TRBV6-6 . TGTGCCAGCAGTTACCTTGGACAGACAAACACCGGGGAGCTGTTTTTT CASSYLGQTNTGELFF
. TRBJ1-3 TRBV6-1 . TGTGCCAGCGGAAGGACAGCCTCTGGAAACACCATATATTTT CASGRTASGNTIYF
. TRBJ1-6 TRBV28 . TGTGCCAGCAGTCCTAACTATAATTCACCCCTCCACTTT CASSPNYNSPLHF
. TRBJ1-5 TRBV5-4 . TGTGCCAGCAGCTTCGATAGCCAGCCCCAGCATTTT CASSFDSQPQHF
TRBD1 TRBJ2-5 TRBV5-4 . TGTGCCAGCAGCTTGTGGGACAGTGGGTTCGAGACCCAGTACTTC CASSLWDSGFETQYF
. TRBJ1-2 TRBV28 . TGTGCCAGCAGTGAAACTTATGGCTACACCTTC CASSETYGYTF
. TRBJ1-6 TRBV2 . TGTGCCAGCAGTGACAGGGCTAATTCACCCCTCCACTTT CASSDRANSPLHF
. TRBJ1-2 TRBV13 . TGTGCCAGCAGCTTAGGACAGGGTAGGGGCTACACCTTC CASSLGQGRGYTF
. TRBJ1-4 TRBV2 . TGTGCCAGCAGTCTTAGTGTAGGACAGAGGATTTTT CASSLSVGQRIF
. TRBJ2-7 TRBV28 . TGTGCCAGCACCACATCCCCCAGGGGCGAGCAGTACTTC CASTTSPRGEQYF
. TRBJ2-5 TRBV5-1 . TGCGCCAGCAGCCCGGAGGGGAGCAGAGGTGGGACCCAGTACTTC CASSPEGSRGGTQYF
TRBD1 TRBJ2-7 TRBV27 . TGTGCCAGCAGTAATCGGGACAGGCTCTACGAGCAGTACTTC CASSNRDRLYEQYF
. TRBJ1-4 TRBV7-9 . TGTGCCAGCAGCAAGCGACAGCCTACGCAGGAAAAACTGTTTTTT CASSKRQPTQEKLFF
. TRBJ1-3 TRBV6-6 few TGTGCCACCATAGCGGTCGGGACGTCAGGAAACACCATATATTTT CATIAVGTSGNTIYF
. TRBJ2-2 TRBV2 few TGTGCCAGCCGAGGGCTGGCGAACACCGGGGAGCTGTTTTTT CASRGLANTGELFF
TRBD2 TRBJ2-7 TRBV5-1 . TGCGCCAGCAGCTTGGAGGGGCGGGGGGGCCGGGACGAGCAGTACTTC CASSLEGRGGRDEQYF
. TRBJ2-7 TRBV28 . TGTGCCAGCAGCCAGGGGAAGCAGTACTTC CASSQGKQYF
TRBD2 TRBJ2-3 TRBV30 . TGTGCCTGGAGTGTGGGAGCGGGGGGTAGGTCAGATACGCAGTATTTT CAWSVGAGGRSDTQYF
. TRBJ2-1 TRBV5-1 . TGCGCCAGCAGGGCGGCCATATCCTACAATGAGCAGTTCTTC CASRAAISYNEQFF
TRBD1 TRBJ2-7 TRBV5-4 . TGTGCCAGCAGCCCGAGGACAGGGTCCCACGAGCAGTACTTC CASSPRTGSHEQYF
. TRBJ1-6 TRBV5-6 . TGTGCCAGCAGCTTTAGACAGAGCTCCTATAATTCACCCCTCCACTTT CASSFRQSSYNSPLHF
TRBD2 TRBJ2-7 TRBV6-5 . TGTGCCAGCAGTTACGTGGCGGGGGGGACCTACGAGCAGTACTTC CASSYVAGGTYEQYF
. TRBJ1-1 TRBV2 . TGTGCCAGCTTCCGACAGCCGATGGGTAGCACTGAAGCTTTCTTT CASFRQPMGSTEAFF
TRBD1 TRBJ1-2 TRBV5-6 . TGTGCCAGCAGCGCACAGGGGGCTGGCTACACCTTC CASSAQGAGYTF
. TRBJ1-1 TRBV10-3 . TGTGCCATCAATTTCCAGGGAAACACTGAAGCTTTCTTT CAINFQGNTEAFF
TRBD1 TRBJ2-5 TRBV28 . TGTGCCAGCAGTCGGGACAGGGTCGAGACCCAGTACTTC CASSRDRVETQYF
TRBD2 TRBJ2-3 TRBV6-1 . TGTGCCAGCTGGCGGGGAGCGGGGGGGCCAGATACGCAGTATTTT CASWRGAGGPDTQYF
. TRBJ1-1 TRBV11-1 . TGTGCCAGCAGCCCCCCAGGCAGGGTACTCATGAACACTGAAGCTTTCTTT CASSPPGRVLMNTEAFF
TRBD1 TRBJ1-1 TRBV7-2 . TGTGCCAGCAGCAGTGGGACAGAACCCCTTGCAAACACTGAAGCTTTCTTT CASSSGTEPLANTEAFF
TRBD1 TRBJ1-1 TRBV4-3 . TGCGCCAGCAGCCAATCCCCAGGGGGCGGCGGCTTTGAAGCTTTCTTT CASSQSPGGGGFEAFF
. TRBJ1-6 TRBV28 . TGTGCCAGCCATGGGCAGGGGAATTCACCCCTCCACTTT CASHGQGNSPLHF
TRBD1 TRBJ1-2 TRBV27 . TGTGCCAGCGGACACAGGGGCGGCTATGGCTACACCTTC CASGHRGGYGYTF
. TRBJ2-5 TRBV7-9 . TGTGCCAGCACCCGCACCCAGCCTAGGGAGACCCAGTACTTC CASTRTQPRETQYF
. TRBJ2-6 TRBV27 . TGTGCCAGCAGTACCAGCTCTGGGGCCAACGTCCTGACTTTC CASSTSSGANVLTF